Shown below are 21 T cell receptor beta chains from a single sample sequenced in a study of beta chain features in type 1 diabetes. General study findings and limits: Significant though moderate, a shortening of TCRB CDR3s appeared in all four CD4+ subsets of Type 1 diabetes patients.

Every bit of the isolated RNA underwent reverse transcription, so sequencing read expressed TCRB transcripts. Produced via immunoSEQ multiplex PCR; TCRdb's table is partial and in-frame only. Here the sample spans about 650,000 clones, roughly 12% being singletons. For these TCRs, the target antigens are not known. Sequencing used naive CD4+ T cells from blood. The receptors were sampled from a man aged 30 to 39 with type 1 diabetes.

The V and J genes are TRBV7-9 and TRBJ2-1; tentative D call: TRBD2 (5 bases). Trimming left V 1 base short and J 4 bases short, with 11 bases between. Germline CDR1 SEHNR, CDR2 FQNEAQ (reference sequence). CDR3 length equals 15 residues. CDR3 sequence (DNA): TGTGCCAGCAGCTTAGAAGCGGAGAGTTACAATGAGCAGTTCTTC. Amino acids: CASSLEAESYNEQFF.

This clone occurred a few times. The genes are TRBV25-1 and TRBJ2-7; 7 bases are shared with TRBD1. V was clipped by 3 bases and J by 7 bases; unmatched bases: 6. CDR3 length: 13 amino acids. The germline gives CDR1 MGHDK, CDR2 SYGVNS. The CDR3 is CASSEPGQREQYF. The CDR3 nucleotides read TGTGCCAGCAGTGAGCCGGGACAGAGAGAGCAGTACTTC.

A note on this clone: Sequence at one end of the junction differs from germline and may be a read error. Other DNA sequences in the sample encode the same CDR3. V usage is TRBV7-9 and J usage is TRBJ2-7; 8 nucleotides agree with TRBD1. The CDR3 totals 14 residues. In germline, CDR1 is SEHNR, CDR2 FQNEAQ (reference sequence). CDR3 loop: CASSLGTGSYEQYF. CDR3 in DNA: TGTGCCAGCAGTTTAGGGACAGGCTCCTACGAGCAGTACTTC. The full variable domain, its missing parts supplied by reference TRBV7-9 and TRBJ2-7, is DTGVSQNPRHKITKRGQNVTFRCDPISEHNRLYWYRQTLGQGPEFLTYFQNEAQLEKSRLLSDRFSAERPKGSFSTLEIQRTEQGDSAMYLCASSLGTGSYEQYFGPGTRLTVT.

The CDR3 region has the DNA TGTGCCAGCAGCCATGTAAGCCGCGACTCCTACGAGCAGTACTTC. It translates to CASSHVSRDSYEQYF. This chain connects TRBV14 to TRBJ2-7; D remains ambiguous. Between the trimmed V and J ends, which lost 3 bases and 0 bases, there was a span of 12 bases. From germline, CDR1 is SGHDN and CDR2 FVKESK. This CDR3 has 15 residues.

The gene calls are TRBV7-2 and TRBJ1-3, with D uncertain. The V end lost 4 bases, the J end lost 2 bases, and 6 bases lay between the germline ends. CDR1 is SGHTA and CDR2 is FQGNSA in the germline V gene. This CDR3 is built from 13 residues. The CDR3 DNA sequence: TGTGCCAGCAGCTCCGCCCCTGGAAACACCATATATTTT. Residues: CASSSAPGNTIYF.

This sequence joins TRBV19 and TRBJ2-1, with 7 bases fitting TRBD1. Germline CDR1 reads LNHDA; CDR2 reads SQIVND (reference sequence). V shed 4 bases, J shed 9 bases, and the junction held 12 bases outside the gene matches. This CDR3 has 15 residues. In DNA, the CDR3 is TGTGCCAGTAGTAACGACAGGGTTTTAACGGGTGAGCAGTTCTTC. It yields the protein CASSNDRVLTGEQFF.

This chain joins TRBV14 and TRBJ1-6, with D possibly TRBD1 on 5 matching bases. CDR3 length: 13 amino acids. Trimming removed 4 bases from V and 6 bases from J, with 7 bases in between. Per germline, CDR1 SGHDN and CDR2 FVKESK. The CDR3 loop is CASSLGGNSPLHF. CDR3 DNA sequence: TGTGCCAGCAGCCTGGGGGGTAATTCACCCCTCCACTTT. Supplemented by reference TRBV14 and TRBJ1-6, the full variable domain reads EAGVTQFPSHSVIEKGQTVTLRCDPISGHDNLYWYRRVMGKEIKFLLHFVKESKQDESGMPNNRFLAERTGGTYSTLKVQPAELEDSGVYFCASSLGGNSPLHFGNGTRLTVT.

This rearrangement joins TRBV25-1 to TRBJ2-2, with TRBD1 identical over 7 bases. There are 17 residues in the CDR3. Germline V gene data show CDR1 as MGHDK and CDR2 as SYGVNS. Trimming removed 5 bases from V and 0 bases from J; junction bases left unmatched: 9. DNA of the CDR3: TGTGCCAGCAGTACTCCGGGACAGTCCTCGAACACCGGGGAGCTGTTTTTT. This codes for CASSTPGQSSNTGELFF.

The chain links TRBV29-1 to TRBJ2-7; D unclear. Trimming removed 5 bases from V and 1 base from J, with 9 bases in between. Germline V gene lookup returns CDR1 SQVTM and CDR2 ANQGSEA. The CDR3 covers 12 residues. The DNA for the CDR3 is TGCAGCGTTAAGAAGGGATCCTACGAGCAGTACTTC. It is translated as CSVKKGSYEQYF.

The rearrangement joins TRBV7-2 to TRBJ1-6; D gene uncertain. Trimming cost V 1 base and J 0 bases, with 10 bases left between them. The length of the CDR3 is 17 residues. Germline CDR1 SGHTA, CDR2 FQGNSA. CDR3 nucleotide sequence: TGTGCCAGCAGCTTAGGAGATCCAAGCTCCTATAATTCACCCCTCCACTTT. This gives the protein CASSLGDPSSYNSPLHF.

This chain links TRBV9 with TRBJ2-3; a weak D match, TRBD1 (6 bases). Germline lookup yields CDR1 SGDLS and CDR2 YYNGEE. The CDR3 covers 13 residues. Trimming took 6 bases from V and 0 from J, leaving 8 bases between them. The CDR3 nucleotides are TGTGCCAGCAACAGGGTTAGCACAGATACGCAGTATTTT. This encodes CASNRVSTDTQYF.

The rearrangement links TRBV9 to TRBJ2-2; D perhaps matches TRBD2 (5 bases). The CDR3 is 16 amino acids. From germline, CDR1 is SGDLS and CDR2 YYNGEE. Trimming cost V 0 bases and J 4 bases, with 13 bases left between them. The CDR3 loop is CASSVGSGLSTGELFF. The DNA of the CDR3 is TGTGCCAGCAGCGTAGGTTCGGGGTTGAGCACCGGGGAGCTGTTTTTT.

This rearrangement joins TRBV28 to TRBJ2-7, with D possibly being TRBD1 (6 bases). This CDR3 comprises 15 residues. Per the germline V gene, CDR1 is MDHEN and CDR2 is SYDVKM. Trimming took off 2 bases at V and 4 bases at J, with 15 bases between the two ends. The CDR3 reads CASSLLTSGQYEQYF. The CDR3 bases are TGTGCCAGCAGTTTACTCACCTCTGGACAGTACGAGCAGTACTTC.

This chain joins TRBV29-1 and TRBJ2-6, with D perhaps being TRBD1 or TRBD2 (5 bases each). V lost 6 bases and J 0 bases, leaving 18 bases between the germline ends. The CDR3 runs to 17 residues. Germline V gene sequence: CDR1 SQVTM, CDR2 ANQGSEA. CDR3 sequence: CSVPSRDARSGANVLTF. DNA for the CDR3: TGCAGCGTCCCTTCCCGGGACGCCCGCTCTGGGGCCAACGTCCTGACTTTC.

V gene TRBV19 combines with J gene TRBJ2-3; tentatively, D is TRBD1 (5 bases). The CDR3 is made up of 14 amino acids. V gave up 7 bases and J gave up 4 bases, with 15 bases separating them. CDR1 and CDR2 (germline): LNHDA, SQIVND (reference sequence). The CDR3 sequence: CASTLGPAADTQYF. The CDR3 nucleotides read TGTGCCAGTACCCTGGGGCCTGCGGCAGATACGCAGTATTTT.

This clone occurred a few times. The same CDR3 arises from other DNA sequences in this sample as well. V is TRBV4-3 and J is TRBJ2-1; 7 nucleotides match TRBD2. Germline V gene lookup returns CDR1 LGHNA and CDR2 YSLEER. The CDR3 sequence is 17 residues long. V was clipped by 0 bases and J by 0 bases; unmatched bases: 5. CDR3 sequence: CASSQEVGGISYNEQFF. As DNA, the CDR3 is TGCGCCAGCAGCCAAGAAGTCGGGGGGATCTCCTACAATGAGCAGTTCTTC.

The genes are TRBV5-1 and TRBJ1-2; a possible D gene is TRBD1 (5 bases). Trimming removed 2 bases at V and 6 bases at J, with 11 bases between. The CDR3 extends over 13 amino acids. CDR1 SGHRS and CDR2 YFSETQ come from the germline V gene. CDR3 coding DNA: TGCGCCAGCAGCTTCGGGGCAGTCGATGGCTACACCTTC. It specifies CASSFGAVDGYTF.

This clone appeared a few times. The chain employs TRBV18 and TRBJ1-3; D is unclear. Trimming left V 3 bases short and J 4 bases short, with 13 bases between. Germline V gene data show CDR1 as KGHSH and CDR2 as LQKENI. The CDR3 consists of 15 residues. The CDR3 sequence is CASSPWQAGGNTIYF. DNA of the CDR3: TGTGCCAGCTCACCGTGGCAGGCCGGGGGAAACACCATATATTTT.

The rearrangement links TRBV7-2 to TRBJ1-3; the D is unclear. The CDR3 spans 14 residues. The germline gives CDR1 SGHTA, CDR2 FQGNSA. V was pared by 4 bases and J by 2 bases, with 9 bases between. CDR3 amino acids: CASSSHGAGNTIYF. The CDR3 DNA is TGTGCCAGCAGCTCCCACGGGGCTGGAAACACCATATATTTT.

The CDR3 sequence is CATSSRQQAETQYF. The CDR3 DNA reads as TGTGCCACCAGCAGCAGACAGCAGGCAGAGACCCAGTACTTC. This chain joins TRBV15 and TRBJ2-5; D may be TRBD1 (5 bases). There are 14 residues in the CDR3. Trimming removed 3 bases from V and 4 bases from J, with 12 bases in between. The germline gives CDR1 LNHNV, CDR2 YYDKDF (reference sequence).

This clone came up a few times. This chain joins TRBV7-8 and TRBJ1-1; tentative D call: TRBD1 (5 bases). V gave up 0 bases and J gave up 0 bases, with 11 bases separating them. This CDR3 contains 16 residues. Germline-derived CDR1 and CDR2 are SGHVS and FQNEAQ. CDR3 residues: CASSLATGTLNTEAFF. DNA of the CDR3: TGTGCCAGCAGCTTAGCCACCGGGACCTTGAACACTGAAGCTTTCTTT.